The rows below give T cell receptor beta chains drawn from one sample of a study of cytomegalovirus exposure and HLA in healthy donors. Produced via immunoSEQ multiplex PCR; TCRdb's table is partial and in-frame only. The ten most abundant clones cover almost 0.75% of a sample with about 200,000 clones. Sample: PBMCs. Every receptor here comes from a boy between 10 and 17 years old in good health and CMV-seronegative. Both conserved end residues are part of each CDR3. A D gene is named only where the DNA matches it firmly.

>TRBD1|TRBV4-2|TRBJ2-2
TGTGCCAGCAGCCAGGAGGGGGGACAGGGCTCCACCGGGGAGCTGTTTTTT
CASSQEGGQGSTGELFF
>NA|TRBV19|TRBJ2-2
TGTGCCAGTAGTTCCGTGGGGGGACTCCGGGTAACCGGGGAGCTGTTTTTT
CASSSVGGLRVTGELFF
>NA|TRBV7-3|TRBJ1-2
TGTGCCAGCAGCTTTGGGACACCGACTAACTATGGCTACACCTTC
CASSFGTPTNYGYTF
>TRBD1|TRBV13|TRBJ1-1
TGTGCCAGCAGCCTAGGGACAGGCCCGATGAACACTGAAGCTTTCTTT
CASSLGTGPMNTEAFF
>TRBD1|TRBV19|TRBJ1-2
TGTGCCAGTACCGTCCCGGGACAGGGGCGACGGGAGGAAGGCTACACCTTC
CASTVPGQGRREEGYTF
>NA|TRBV30|TRBJ2-3
TGTGCCTGGAGTATAGCGAGGGATACGCAGTATTTT
CAWSIARDTQYF
>TRBD2|TRBV27|TRBJ2-1
TGTGCCAGCAGTCCAAGTCAATTCCGGGGACTAACCAGTTACAATGAGCAGTTCTTC
CASSPSQFRGLTSYNEQFF
>NA|TRBV6-1|TRBJ1-6
TGTGCCAGCAGTGTCAACAGGGAGAATTCACCCCTCCACTTT
CASSVNRENSPLHF
>TRBD1|TRBV25-1|TRBJ2-7
TGTGCCAGCAAGGGGACAGGGACCTACGAGCAGTACTTC
CASKGTGTYEQYF
>NA|TRBV6-1|TRBJ1-3
TGTGCCAGCAGTGAAGGGGGTCTTATAGGGAGCTGGAATTTT
CASSEGGLIGSWNF
>NA|TRBV28|TRBJ1-4
TGTGCCAGCAGTGTGACAGGTGGGGAGCATGAAAAACTGTTTTTT
CASSVTGGEHEKLFF
>TRBD1|TRBV15|TRBJ2-7
TGTGCCACCAGCAGAGAGGACAGGGAGCACTACGAGCAGTACTTC
CATSREDREHYEQYF
>TRBD2|TRBV5-8|TRBJ2-3
TGTGCCAGCAGCTTGAGGTCCCCGGGGGGACCAGTGGAGTATTTT
CASSLRSPGGPVEYF
>NA|TRBV28|TRBJ1-6
TGTGCCAGCACCCATTATAATTCACCCCTCCACTTT
CASTHYNSPLHF
>NA|TRBV6-5|TRBJ1-2
TGTGCCAGCAAATGGCGGAGTTATAACTATGGCTACACCTTC
CASKWRSYNYGYTF
>TRBD1|TRBV7-9|TRBJ1-1
TGTGCCAGCAGACCGACAGGGGGCGCGGTGGAAGCTTTCTTT
CASRPTGGAVEAFF
>TRBD1|TRBV5-1|TRBJ1-1
TGCGCCAGCAGCACACTGACAGGGAAGAACACTGAAGCTTTCTTT
CASSTLTGKNTEAFF
>NA|TRBV13|TRBJ1-1
TGTGCCAGCAGCTTAGTGTTGACAGGTTTCTTT
CASSLVLTGFF
>NA|TRBV7-9|TRBJ1-6
TGTGCCAGCAGCCCCAGTCTCGAGGGTTCACCCCTCCACTTT
CASSPSLEGSPLHF
>NA|TRBV10-3|TRBJ2-1
TGTGCCATTGGCAGGGGTGACAATGAGCAGTTCTTC
CAIGRGDNEQFF